Sequencing of this T cell receptor beta chain was carried out in a study of spatial heterogeneity in lung cancer. Study details: On average, each unique TCR and UMI combination appeared more than ten times in raw reads.

The CDR3 totals 12 residues. V lost 5 bases and J lost 5, with 9 bases in between. In germline, CDR1 is MNHEY, CDR2 SVGAGI. In TCRdb, the 5' RACE reads were re-called with MiXCR into one record per CDR3 protein. The sample records under 15,000 distinct CDR3 sequences, around 4.1% being singletons. This clonotype occurred many times. Stated time point: sample taken at primary tumor resection. Untreated early-stage non-small cell lung cancer patients, 70 to 85 in total, were the donors. Extraction of whole RNA from tumor, nontumor lung or frozen PBMC preceded unsorted sequencing. The genes are TRBV6-5 and TRBJ1-2; D uncertain. Source: PBMCs, taken at surgery. This TCR derives from a male donor with early-stage non-small cell lung cancer. The CDR3 sequence is CASSPDWYGYTF. The CDR3, as DNA: TGTGCCAGCAGTCCGGATTGGTATGGCTACACCTTC.